This TCR beta chain was profiled in a study of cytomegalovirus exposure and HLA in healthy donors. PCR employed 60 Vbeta and 13 Jbeta primers. Original handling: A later analysis counted 65 million to 95 million unique TCR beta chains, around 12 million shared. Only in-frame clones appear in the TCRdb table, and some are missing; sequencing was by immunoSEQ multiplex PCR. That table gives V, J and clone size, and the DNA gave D and trimming. In the table there are 150,000 to 200,000 clones, roughly 87% of which are singletons. Germline CDR1 and CDR2: WNHNN and SYGVQD (reference sequence). The CDR3 spans 15 residues. This clone occurred once. No antigen is known for it. Its ends do not fully match the called genes, so a read error is possible. Study-wide findings and caveats: TCR beta V segments were, for the most part, productive about 90% or about 30% of the time in an earlier analysis. Relative to equally common others, HLA-associated TCR beta chains showed greater clonal expansion in a later analysis. Researchers counted 164 TCR beta chains as cytomegalovirus-associated.

The sequence came from a girl under three years old in good health and CMV-seronegative. The sample was PBMCs. The J gene is TRBJ2-7, the V gene TRBV10-1; D unclear. The DNA of the CDR3 is TGCGCCAGACGATCCCTCAATTTACTCGCCTACGGGCAGTACTTC. It yields the protein CARRSLNLLAYGQYF.